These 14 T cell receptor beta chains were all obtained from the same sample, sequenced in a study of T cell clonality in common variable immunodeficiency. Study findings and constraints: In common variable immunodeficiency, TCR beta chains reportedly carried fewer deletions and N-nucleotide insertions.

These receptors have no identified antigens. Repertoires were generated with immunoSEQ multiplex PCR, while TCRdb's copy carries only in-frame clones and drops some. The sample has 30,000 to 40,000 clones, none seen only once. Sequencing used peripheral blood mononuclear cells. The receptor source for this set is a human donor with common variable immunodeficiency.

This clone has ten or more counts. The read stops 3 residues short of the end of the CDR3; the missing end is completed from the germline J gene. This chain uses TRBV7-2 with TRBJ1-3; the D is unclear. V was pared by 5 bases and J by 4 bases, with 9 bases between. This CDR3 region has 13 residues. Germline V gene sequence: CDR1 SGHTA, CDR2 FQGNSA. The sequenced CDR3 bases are TGTGCCAGCAGCCCGAGCAGGGGAAACACC. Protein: CASSPSRGNT. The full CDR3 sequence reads CASSPSRGNTIYF.

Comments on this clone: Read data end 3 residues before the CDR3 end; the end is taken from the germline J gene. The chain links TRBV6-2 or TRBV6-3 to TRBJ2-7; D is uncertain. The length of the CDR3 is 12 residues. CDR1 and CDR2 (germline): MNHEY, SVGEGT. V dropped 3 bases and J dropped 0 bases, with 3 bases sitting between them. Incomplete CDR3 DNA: TGTGCCAGCAGTTATAGCTCCTACGAG. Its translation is CASSYSSYE. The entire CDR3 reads CASSYSSYEQYF.

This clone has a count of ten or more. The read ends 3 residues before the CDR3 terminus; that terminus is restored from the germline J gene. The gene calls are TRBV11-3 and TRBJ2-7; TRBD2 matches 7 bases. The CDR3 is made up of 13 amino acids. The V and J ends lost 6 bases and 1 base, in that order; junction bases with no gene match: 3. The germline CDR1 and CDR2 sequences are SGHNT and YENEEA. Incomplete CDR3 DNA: TGTGCCAGCAGGCTAGCGGCGTCCTACGAG. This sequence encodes CASRLAASYE. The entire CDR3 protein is CASRLAASYEQYF.

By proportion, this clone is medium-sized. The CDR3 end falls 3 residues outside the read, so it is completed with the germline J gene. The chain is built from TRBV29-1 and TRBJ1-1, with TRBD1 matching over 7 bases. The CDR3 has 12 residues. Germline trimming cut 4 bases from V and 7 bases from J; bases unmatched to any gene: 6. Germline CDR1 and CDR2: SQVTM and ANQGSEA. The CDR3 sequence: CSVAQGVVEAFF. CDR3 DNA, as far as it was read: TGCAGCGTTGCGCAGGGGGTGGTTGAA.

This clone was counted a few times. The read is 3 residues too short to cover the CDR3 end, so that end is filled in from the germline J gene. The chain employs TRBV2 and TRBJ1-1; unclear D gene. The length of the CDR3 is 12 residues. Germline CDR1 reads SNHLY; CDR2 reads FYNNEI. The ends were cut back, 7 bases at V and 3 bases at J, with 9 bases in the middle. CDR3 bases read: TGTGCCAGCATGAAGGGTTACACTGAA. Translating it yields CASMKGYTE. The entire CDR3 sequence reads CASMKGYTEAFF. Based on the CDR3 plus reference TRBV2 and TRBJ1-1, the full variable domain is EPEVTQTPSHQVTQMGQEVILRCVPISNHLYFYWYRQILGQKVEFLVSFYNNEISEKSEIFDDQFSVERPDGSNFTLKIRSTKLEDSAMYFCASMKGYTEAFFGQGTRLTVV.

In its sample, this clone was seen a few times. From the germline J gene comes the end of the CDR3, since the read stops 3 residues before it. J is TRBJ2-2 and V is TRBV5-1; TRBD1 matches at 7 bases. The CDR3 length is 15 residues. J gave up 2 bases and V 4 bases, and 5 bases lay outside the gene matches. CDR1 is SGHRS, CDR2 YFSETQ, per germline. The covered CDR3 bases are TGCGCCAGCAGCCGACGGACAGGTAACACCGGGGAG. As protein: CASSRRTGNTGE. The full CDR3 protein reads CASSRRTGNTGELFF.

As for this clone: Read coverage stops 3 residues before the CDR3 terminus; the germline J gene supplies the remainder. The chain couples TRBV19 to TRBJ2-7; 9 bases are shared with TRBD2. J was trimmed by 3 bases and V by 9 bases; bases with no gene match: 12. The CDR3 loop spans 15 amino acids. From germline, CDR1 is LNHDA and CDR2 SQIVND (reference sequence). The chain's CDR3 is CASSLEDSGSYEQYF. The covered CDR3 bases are TGTGCCAGCAGCTTAGAGGATAGCGGGAGCTACGAG.

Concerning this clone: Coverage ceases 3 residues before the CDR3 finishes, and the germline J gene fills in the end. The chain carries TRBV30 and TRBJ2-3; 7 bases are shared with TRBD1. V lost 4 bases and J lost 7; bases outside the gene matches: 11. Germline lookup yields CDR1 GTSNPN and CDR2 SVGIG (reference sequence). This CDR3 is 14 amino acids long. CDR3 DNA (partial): TGTGCCTGGACCTCAGGGGGTGCGTTTTATACG. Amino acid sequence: CAWTSGGAFYT. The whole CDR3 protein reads CAWTSGGAFYTQYF.

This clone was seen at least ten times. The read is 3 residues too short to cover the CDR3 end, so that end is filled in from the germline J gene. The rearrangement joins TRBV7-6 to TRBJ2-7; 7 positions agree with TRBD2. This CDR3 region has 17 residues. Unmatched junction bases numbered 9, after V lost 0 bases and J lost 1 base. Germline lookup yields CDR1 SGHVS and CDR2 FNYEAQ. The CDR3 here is CASSLARRSSGSYEQYF. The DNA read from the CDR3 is TGTGCCAGCAGCTTAGCACGTAGGTCTAGCGGTTCCTACGAG.

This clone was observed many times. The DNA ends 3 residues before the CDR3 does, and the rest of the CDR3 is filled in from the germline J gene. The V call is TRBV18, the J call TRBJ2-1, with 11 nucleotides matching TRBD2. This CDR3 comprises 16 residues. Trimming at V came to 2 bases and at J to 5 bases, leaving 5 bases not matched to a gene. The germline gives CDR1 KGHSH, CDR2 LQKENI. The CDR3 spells CASSPSPGLADNEQFF. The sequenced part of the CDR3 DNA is TGTGCCAGCTCACCAAGCCCGGGACTAGCGGACAATGAG.

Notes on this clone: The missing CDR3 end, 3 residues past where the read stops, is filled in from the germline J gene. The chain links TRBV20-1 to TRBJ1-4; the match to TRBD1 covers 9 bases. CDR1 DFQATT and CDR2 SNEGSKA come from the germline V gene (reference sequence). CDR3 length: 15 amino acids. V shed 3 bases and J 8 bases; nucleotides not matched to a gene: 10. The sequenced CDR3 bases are TGCAGTGCTAGTATTTCGGGACAGGGTCGGGAAAAA. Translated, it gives CSASISGQGREK. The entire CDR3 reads CSASISGQGREKLFF.

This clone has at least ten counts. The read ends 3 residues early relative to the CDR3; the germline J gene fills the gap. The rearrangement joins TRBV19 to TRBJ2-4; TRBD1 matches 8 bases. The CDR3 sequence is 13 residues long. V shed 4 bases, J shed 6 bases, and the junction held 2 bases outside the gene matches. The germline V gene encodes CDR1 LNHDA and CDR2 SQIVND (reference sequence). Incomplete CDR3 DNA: TGTGCCAGTAGTACCGACAGGGGAAACATT. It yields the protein CASSTDRGNI. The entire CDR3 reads CASSTDRGNIQYF.

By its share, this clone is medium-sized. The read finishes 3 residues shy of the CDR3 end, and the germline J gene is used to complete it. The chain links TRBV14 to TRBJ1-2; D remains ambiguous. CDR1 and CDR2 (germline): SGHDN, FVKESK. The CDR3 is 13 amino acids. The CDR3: CASSQASVRGYTF. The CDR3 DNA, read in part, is TGTGCCAGCAGCCAAGCTAGTGTGAGGGGC. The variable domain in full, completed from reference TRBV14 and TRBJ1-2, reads EAGVTQFPSHSVIEKGQTVTLRCDPISGHDNLYWYRRVMGKEIKFLLHFVKESKQDESGMPNNRFLAERTGGTYSTLKVQPAELEDSGVYFCASSQASVRGYTFGSGTRLTVV.

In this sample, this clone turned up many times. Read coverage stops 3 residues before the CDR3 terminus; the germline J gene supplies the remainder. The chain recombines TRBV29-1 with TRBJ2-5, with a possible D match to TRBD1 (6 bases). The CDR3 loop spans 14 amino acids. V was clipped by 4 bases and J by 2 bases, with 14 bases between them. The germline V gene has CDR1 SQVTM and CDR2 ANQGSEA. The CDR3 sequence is CSVAFGQLQETQYF. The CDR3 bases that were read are TGCAGCGTTGCGTTCGGACAGCTTCAAGAGACC.